This T cell receptor beta chain was sequenced during a study of blood T cell repertoires in COVID-19. Study-level information: COVID-19 samples collected from the United States, Italy and Spain covered acute and convalescent phases. In each case, the material was cDNA or gDNA derived from T cells, B-cell-depleted T cells, or PBMCs.

The V segment lost 0 bases and the J segment 9 bases; nucleotides outside the gene matches: 5. The CDR3 is 13 amino acids. Germline-derived CDR1 and CDR2 are GTSNPN and SVGIG (reference sequence). Enrollees, roughly 18 to 89 years old, lived in approximately 24 US areas. The repertoire was sequenced with immunoSEQ multiplex PCR; TCRdb's copy has only in-frame clones and lacks some. The table records 150,000 or so clones, approximately 88% of them present only once. The sequence was obtained from a man aged 65 to 85 who had been exposed to COVID-19. The chain couples TRBV30 to TRBJ2-1, with TRBD2 matching over 7 bases. Sample: PBMCs or T cells enriched from blood (not recorded which). CDR3 region: CAWSVSGVGEQFF. The CDR3 coding sequence is TGTGCCTGGAGTGTAAGCGGGGTGGGTGAGCAGTTCTTC.